The 2 T cell receptor beta chains given below trace back to one sample, sequenced in a study of technical replicates of blood from a few donors. Sequencing used immunoSEQ multiplex PCR; TCRdb keeps in-frame clones, though not all of them. This table has about 64,000 clones, approximately 86% appearing once. The source material was PBMCs. The origin of the receptors is a human donor in good health. Some clones in this sample may be carry-over from other donors' samples.

The genes are TRBV6-1 and TRBJ2-7; a weak D match, TRBD1 (6 bases). CDR3 length: 14 residues. Trimming cost V 8 bases and J 0 bases, with 14 bases left between them. The germline gives CDR1 MNHNS, CDR2 SASEGT. CDR3 protein: CASWMGDNSYEQYF. The DNA of the CDR3 is TGTGCCAGCTGGATGGGGGACAACTCCTACGAGCAGTACTTC.

In this sample, this clone turned up a few times. J is TRBJ2-1 and V is TRBV18; 9 positions agree with TRBD1. Germline CDR1 KGHSH, CDR2 LQKENI. Trimming at V came to 5 bases and at J to 6 bases, leaving 20 bases not matched to a gene. CDR3 length: 19 residues. CDR3 nucleotide sequence: TGTGCCAGCTCATTAACGGGACAGGGTTTTAAGGATTATCCCAATGAGCAGTTCTTC. Translated, it gives CASSLTGQGFKDYPNEQFF. The whole variable domain, remainder taken from reference TRBV18 and TRBJ2-1, is NAGVMQNPRHLVRRRGQEARLRCSPMKGHSHVYWYRQLPEEGLKFMVYLQKENIIDESGMPKERFSAEFPKEGPSILRIQQVVRGDSAAYFCASSLTGQGFKDYPNEQFFGPGTRLTVL.